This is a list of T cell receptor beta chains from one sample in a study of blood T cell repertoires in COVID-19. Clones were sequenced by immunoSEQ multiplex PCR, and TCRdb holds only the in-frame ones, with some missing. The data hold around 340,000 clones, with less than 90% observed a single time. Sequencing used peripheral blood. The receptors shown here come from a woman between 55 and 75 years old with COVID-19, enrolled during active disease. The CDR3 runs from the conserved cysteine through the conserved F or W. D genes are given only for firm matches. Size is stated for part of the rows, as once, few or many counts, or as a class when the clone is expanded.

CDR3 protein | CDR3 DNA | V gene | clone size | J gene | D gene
CASSPGTGGNYGYTF | TGTGCCAGCAGCCCCGGGACAGGGGGGAACTATGGCTACACCTTC | TRBV6-2/TRBV6-3 | once | TRBJ1-2 | TRBD1
CASSVSGGAHEQFF | TGTGCCAGCAGTGTCAGCGGGGGGGCCCATGAGCAGTTCTTC | TRBV25-1 | once | TRBJ2-1 | TRBD2
CASSSPLGGHTEAFF | TGTGCCAGCAGCTCCCCGTTGGGGGGTCACACTGAAGCTTTCTTT | TRBV5-4 | NA | TRBJ1-1 | NA
CASTNLLMWSSGDYSLYNEQFF | TGTGCCAGCACCAATCTACTCATGTGGAGTAGCGGGGATTACTCTCTTTACAATGAGCAGTTCTTC | TRBV21-1 | NA | TRBJ2-1 | NA
CASSSLGRSSDTF | TGTGCCAGCAGCTCGCTGGGGCGCAGCTCGGACACCTTC | TRBV6-5 | once | TRBJ1-2 | NA
CASSAKTSGDTQYF | TGTGCCAGCAGCGCTAAAACTAGCGGTGATACGCAGTATTTT | TRBV9 | NA | TRBJ2-3 | TRBD2
CAWSVWPGRGSYEQYF | TGTGCCTGGAGTGTCTGGCCGGGGAGGGGATCCTACGAGCAGTACTTC | TRBV30 | NA | TRBJ2-7 | TRBD2
CASSIGTGGRNTIYF | TGTGCCAGCAGCATAGGCACAGGGGGAAGAAACACCATATATTTT | TRBV4-2 | few | TRBJ1-3 | TRBD1
CASSLRLAGDYTGELFF | TGCGCCAGCAGCCTCAGACTAGCGGGGGACTACACCGGGGAGCTGTTTTTT | TRBV4-1 | NA | TRBJ2-2 | TRBD2
CASSIWASSYEQYF | TGTGCCAGTAGTATCTGGGCCAGCTCCTACGAGCAGTACTTC | TRBV19 | NA | TRBJ2-7 | NA
CASSSGEGNEQFF | TGCGCCAGCAGCTCGGGGGAGGGGAATGAGCAGTTCTTC | TRBV5-1 | NA | TRBJ2-1 | TRBD2
CASSPTGTLTTFTDTQYF | TGTGCCAGCTCACCTACCGGGACATTAACTACCTTCACAGATACGCAGTATTTT | TRBV18 | NA | TRBJ2-3 | NA
CASSQTGRRKTEAFF | TGTGCCAGCAGCCAAACGGGGAGGAGGAAGACTGAAGCTTTCTTT | TRBV14 | NA | TRBJ1-1 | NA
CASSSHNSGELFF | TGTGCCAGCAGTTCTCATAACTCCGGGGAGCTGTTTTTT | TRBV6-5 | NA | TRBJ2-2 | NA
CASSTKPPRGNTEAFF | TGTGCCAGCAGTACCAAGCCCCCCAGGGGGAACACTGAAGCTTTCTTT | TRBV27 | NA | TRBJ1-1 | NA